This passage covers 5 T cell receptor beta chains from one sample sequenced in a study of blood T cell repertoires in COVID-19. TCRdb's table, derived via immunoSEQ multiplex PCR, lists solely in-frame clones and lacks some. Altogether under 450,000 clones are present, 87% being singletons, with the ten largest covering approximately 3%. The sample was PBMCs or T cells enriched from blood (not recorded which). Source of these receptors: a young woman who had recovered from COVID-19.

The V gene is TRBV28, the J gene TRBJ2-3, with 7 bases matching TRBD1. V dropped 2 bases and J dropped 4; count of bases not matched to a gene: 3. CDR1 and CDR2 from the germline V gene are MDHEN and SYDVKM. This CDR3 region has 14 residues. This CDR3 is CASSLLGQSDTQYF. CDR3 sequence (DNA): TGTGCCAGCAGTTTACTGGGACAGTCAGATACGCAGTATTTT.

This chain uses TRBV4-2 with TRBJ2-3, with 8 positions matching TRBD2. The CDR3 consists of 17 residues. V lost 3 bases to trimming and J lost 2 bases; unmatched junction nucleotides: 10. Germline CDR1 LGHNA, CDR2 YNFKEQ. The CDR3 protein is CASSQGPGGRPTDTQYF. The CDR3 nucleotides read TGTGCCAGCAGCCAGGGCCCTGGCGGGAGGCCCACAGATACGCAGTATTTT.

The chain recombines TRBV19 with TRBJ2-1; D may be TRBD1 (5 bases). V lost 5 bases to trimming and J lost 5 bases, with 16 bases between them. This CDR3 is 15 amino acids long. Germline assignment: CDR1 LNHDA and CDR2 SQIVND (reference sequence). CDR3 DNA sequence: TGTGCCAGTAGTGTCAGGGTGTCATTGAACAATGAGCAGTTCTTC. The encoded protein is CASSVRVSLNNEQFF.

The chain combines TRBV5-1 with TRBJ1-3, with D unresolved. The CDR3 spans 15 residues. Looked up from germline, CDR1 is SGHRS and CDR2 is YFSETQ. Trimming shortened V by 1 base and J by 0 bases, and 8 bases separated the two germline ends. CDR3 bases: TGCGCCAGCAGCTTGTCGGCAGGCTCTGGAAACACCATATATTTT. Translating it yields CASSLSAGSGNTIYF.

This clone was counted a single time. The chain uses TRBV4-2 and TRBJ2-2; 16 nucleotides agree with TRBD2. J was trimmed by 4 bases and V by 1 base; bases with no gene match: 6. Germline V gene lookup returns CDR1 LGHNA and CDR2 YNFKEQ. The CDR3 spans 19 residues. Here the CDR3 DNA reads TGTGCCAGCAGCCAAGTCCCGGGACTAGCGGGGGGGCCCACCGGGGAGCTGTTTTTT. Residues: CASSQVPGLAGGPTGELFF.